Below, 15 T cell receptor beta chains from the same sample are listed, as sequenced in a study of cytomegalovirus exposure and HLA in healthy donors. Researchers ran the PCR with 60 Vbeta and 13 Jbeta primers. Profiling relied on immunoSEQ multiplex PCR, and the TCRdb table lists in-frame clones only, not all of them. The sample holds over 20,000 clones. Source material: PBMCs. Receptor source: a man aged 60-69 years in good health and CMV-seropositive.

This chain links TRBV7-9 with TRBJ1-2; 10 bases are a match to TRBD1. The V and J ends lost 7 bases and 8 bases, in that order; junction bases with no gene match: 22. From germline, CDR1 is SEHNR and CDR2 FQNEAQ (reference sequence). The CDR3 runs 18 residues. The CDR3 DNA reads as TGTGCCAGCAACGAGATGCATCATCCGGGACAGGGGATGTACGGCTACACCTTC. It yields the protein CASNEMHHPGQGMYGYTF. Using reference TRBV7-9 and TRBJ1-2 for the parts outside the CDR3, the full variable domain is DTGVSQNPRHKITKRGQNVTFRCDPISEHNRLYWYRQTLGQGPEFLTYFQNEAQLEKSRLLSDRFSAERPKGSFSTLEIQRTEQGDSAMYLCASNEMHHPGQGMYGYTFGSGTRLTVV.

V and J are TRBV28 and TRBJ2-7, with 10 bases identical to TRBD2. V lost 2 bases to trimming and J lost 1 base; unmatched junction nucleotides: 2. Germline CDR1 MDHEN, CDR2 SYDVKM. The CDR3 extends over 15 amino acids. The CDR3 region is CASSLASGRSYEQYF. CDR3 DNA sequence: TGTGCCAGCAGTTTAGCTAGCGGGAGATCCTACGAGCAGTACTTC.

This chain joins TRBV18 and TRBJ1-2, with 7 nucleotides matching TRBD1. Losses at the gene ends were 5 bases for V and 8 bases for J; bases not matched to a gene: 11. CDR1 and CDR2 (germline): KGHSH, LQKENI. The CDR3 has 14 amino acids. The CDR3 coding sequence is TGTGCCAGCTCAGCCCTACCCCAGGGGGAGGGCTACACCTTC. It codes for CASSALPQGEGYTF.

The rearrangement uses TRBV30 and TRBJ2-7; 10 bases are shared with TRBD2. Germline values: CDR1 GTSNPN, CDR2 SVGIG (reference sequence). This CDR3 contains 13 residues. Unmatched junction bases numbered 1, after V lost 4 bases and J lost 1 base. CDR3 coding DNA: TGTGCCTGGATTAGCGGGAGGTCCTACGAGCAGTACTTC. Its protein is CAWISGRSYEQYF.

This sequence joins TRBV29-1 and TRBJ1-1, with D uncertain. Trimming took off 4 bases at V and 5 bases at J, with 20 bases between the two ends. There are 15 residues in the CDR3. Germline values: CDR1 SQVTM, CDR2 ANQGSEA. Here the CDR3 reads CSVVKGSPGGTEAFF. In nucleotides, the CDR3 is TGCAGCGTTGTGAAAGGCAGCCCCGGAGGGACTGAAGCTTTCTTT.

This chain joins TRBV7-9 and TRBJ1-2; D is uncertain. The CDR3 consists of 16 residues. Trimming removed 2 bases at V and 5 bases at J, with 18 bases between. CDR1 SEHNR and CDR2 FQNEAQ come from the germline V gene (reference sequence). The CDR3, as DNA: TGTGCCAGCAGCTTACCCTCGGGGTCTAAAGCTTATGGCTACACCTTC. It encodes CASSLPSGSKAYGYTF.

The chain is built from TRBV19 and TRBJ2-1; D may be TRBD1 (6 bases). The germline CDR1 and CDR2 sequences are LNHDA and SQIVND (reference sequence). This CDR3 region has 15 residues. V gave up 3 bases and J gave up 0 bases, with 9 bases separating them. DNA of the CDR3: TGTGCCAGTAGTATTACAGGGTCCTCCTACAATGAGCAGTTCTTC. Translation: CASSITGSSYNEQFF.

J is TRBJ2-7 and V is TRBV14; D may be TRBD2 (6 bases). Trimming cost V 1 base and J 2 bases, with 12 bases left between them. The CDR3 covers 15 residues. Germline assignment: CDR1 SGHDN and CDR2 FVKESK. For the CDR3, the DNA is TGTGCCAGCAGCCAAGCCCTAGCGATTCCCTACGAGCAGTACTTC. The encoded protein is CASSQALAIPYEQYF.

The gene calls are TRBV5-1 and TRBJ2-3; a weak D match, TRBD2 (5 bases). Trimming removed 0 bases at V and 5 bases at J, with 10 bases between. The CDR3 consists of 14 residues. Germline V lookup: CDR1 SGHRS, CDR2 YFSETQ. This chain's CDR3 is CASSLELSGDTQYF. CDR3 coding DNA: TGCGCCAGCAGCTTGGAGCTCAGCGGAGATACGCAGTATTTT.

The CDR3 DNA follows: TGCGCCAGCAGCTTGGGTCCGGGGTCCTACGAGCAGTACTTC. This sequence encodes CASSLGPGSYEQYF. The rearrangement uses TRBV5-1 and TRBJ2-7; TRBD2 is a possible D gene (5 bases). Germline assignment: CDR1 SGHRS and CDR2 YFSETQ. V was shortened by 0 bases and J by 1 base, with 8 bases between the two germline ends. This CDR3 has 14 residues.

V gene TRBV7-2 combines with J gene TRBJ1-2, with 12 nucleotides matching TRBD1. This CDR3 region has 15 residues. Germline assignment: CDR1 SGHTA and CDR2 FQGNSA. V was clipped by 2 bases and J by 8 bases; unmatched bases: 6. CDR3 protein: CASSLSSGTGGGYTF. For the CDR3, the DNA is TGTGCCAGCAGCTTATCCTCCGGGACAGGGGGCGGCTACACCTTC.

This chain connects TRBV9 to TRBJ2-5, with D perhaps matching TRBD2 (6 bases). Trimming shortened V by 3 bases and J by 0 bases, and 12 bases separated the two germline ends. The CDR3 has 15 residues. Germline V gene lookup returns CDR1 SGDLS and CDR2 YYNGEE. CDR3 bases: TGTGCCAGCAGCGCCGGGACTCTTAACCAAGAGACCCAGTACTTC. Protein product: CASSAGTLNQETQYF.

The V call is TRBV2, the J call TRBJ2-7, with 7 bases aligning to TRBD1. The CDR3 sequence is 14 residues long. With 6 bases clipped from V and 0 bases from J, the junction kept 5 bases outside the gene matches. CDR1 is SNHLY, CDR2 FYNNEI, per germline. The CDR3 DNA sequence: TGTGCCAGCAGATTCCGGGACAGCTCCTACGAGCAGTACTTC. Translated, it gives CASRFRDSSYEQYF.

J is TRBJ2-5 and V is TRBV15; 7 bases align to TRBD2. Germline loops: CDR1 LNHNV, CDR2 YYDKDF (reference sequence). The CDR3 has 15 residues. The V gene end was trimmed by 2 bases and the J gene end by 4 bases; junction bases not matched to a gene: 7. The CDR3 loop reads CATSRLAVGGETQYF. The CDR3 DNA follows: TGTGCCACCAGCAGACTAGCGGTGGGGGGAGAGACCCAGTACTTC.

The chain links TRBV6-5 to TRBJ1-2; 7 positions agree with TRBD1. The germline gives CDR1 MNHEY, CDR2 SVGAGI. This CDR3 has 15 amino acids. V lost 5 bases and J lost 4; bases outside the gene matches: 10. The CDR3 sequence: CASSAPGQRGYGYTF. The CDR3 DNA sequence: TGTGCCAGCAGTGCGCCGGGACAGAGGGGCTATGGCTACACCTTC.